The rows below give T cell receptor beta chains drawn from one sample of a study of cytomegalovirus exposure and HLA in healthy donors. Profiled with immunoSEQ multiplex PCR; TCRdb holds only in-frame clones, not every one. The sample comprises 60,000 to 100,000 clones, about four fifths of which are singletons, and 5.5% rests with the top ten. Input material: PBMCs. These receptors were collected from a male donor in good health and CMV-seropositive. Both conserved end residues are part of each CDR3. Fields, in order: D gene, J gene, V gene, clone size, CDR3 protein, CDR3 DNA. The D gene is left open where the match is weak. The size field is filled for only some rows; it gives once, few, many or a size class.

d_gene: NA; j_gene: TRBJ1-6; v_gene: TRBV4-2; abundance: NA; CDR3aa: CATQGSSYNSPLHF; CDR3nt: TGTGCCACCCAGGGGAGCTCCTATAATTCACCCCTCCACTTT
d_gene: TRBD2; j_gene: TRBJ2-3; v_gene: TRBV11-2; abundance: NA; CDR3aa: CASSRSTSGGRDTQYF; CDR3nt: TGTGCCAGCAGCCGTTCCACTAGCGGGGGCCGGGATACGCAGTATTTT
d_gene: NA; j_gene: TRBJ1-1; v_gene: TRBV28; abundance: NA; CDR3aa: CASSTAGSMNTEAFF; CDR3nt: TGTGCCAGCAGTACAGCAGGAAGCATGAACACTGAAGCTTTCTTT
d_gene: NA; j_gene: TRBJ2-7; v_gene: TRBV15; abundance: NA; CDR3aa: CATSRLDQGGSYEQYF; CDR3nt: TGTGCCACCAGCAGACTCGATCAGGGTGGCTCCTACGAGCAGTACTTC
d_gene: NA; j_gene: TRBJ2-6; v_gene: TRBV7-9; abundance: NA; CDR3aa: CASSDRGGGSGANVLTF; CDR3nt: TGTGCCAGCTCCGACAGAGGGGGGGGCTCTGGGGCCAACGTCCTGACTTTC
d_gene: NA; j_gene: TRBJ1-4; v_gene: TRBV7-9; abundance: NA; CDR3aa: CASSQNVDEKLFF; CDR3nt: TGTGCCAGCAGCCAGAATGTTGATGAAAAACTGTTTTTT
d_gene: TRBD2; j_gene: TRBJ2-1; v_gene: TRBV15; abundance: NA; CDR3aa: CATSRDRGGHLYNEQFF; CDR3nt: TGTGCCACCAGCAGAGATCGGGGGGGACACCTCTACAATGAGCAGTTCTTC
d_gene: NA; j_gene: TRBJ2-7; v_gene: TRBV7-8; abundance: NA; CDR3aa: CASSQGIGGVDEQYF; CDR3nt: TGTGCCAGCAGCCAAGGGATTGGGGGCGTCGACGAGCAGTACTTC
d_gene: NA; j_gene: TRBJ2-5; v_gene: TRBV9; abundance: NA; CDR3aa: CASSPRGQSAGQETQYF; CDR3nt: TGTGCCAGCAGCCCCCGCGGTCAATCGGCGGGTCAAGAGACCCAGTACTTC
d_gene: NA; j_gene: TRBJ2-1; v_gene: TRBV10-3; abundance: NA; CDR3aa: CASSTQPDSFNEQFF; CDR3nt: TGTGCCAGCAGTACCCAGCCGGACAGCTTCAATGAGCAGTTCTTC
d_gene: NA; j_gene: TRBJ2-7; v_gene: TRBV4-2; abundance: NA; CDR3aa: CASSQETGYPYEQYF; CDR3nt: TGTGCCAGCAGCCAAGAGACAGGCTATCCTTACGAGCAGTACTTC
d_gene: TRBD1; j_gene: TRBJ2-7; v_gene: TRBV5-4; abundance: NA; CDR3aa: CASSLAGRGLEQYF; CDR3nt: TGTGCCAGCAGCTTGGCCGGAAGGGGGCTTGAGCAGTACTTC
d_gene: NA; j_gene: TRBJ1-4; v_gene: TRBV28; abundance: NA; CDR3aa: CASRGGGGNEKLFF; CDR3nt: TGTGCCAGCAGAGGAGGGGGGGGTAATGAAAAACTGTTTTTT
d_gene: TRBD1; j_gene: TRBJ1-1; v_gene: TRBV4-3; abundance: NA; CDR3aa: CASSQDSGQGRSWHTEAFF; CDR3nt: TGCGCCAGCAGCCAAGATTCAGGACAGGGTCGGTCGTGGCACACTGAAGCTTTCTTT
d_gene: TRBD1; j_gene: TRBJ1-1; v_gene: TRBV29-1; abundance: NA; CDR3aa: CSVRQGAGEAFF; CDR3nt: TGCAGCGTCAGACAGGGGGCGGGTGAAGCTTTCTTT
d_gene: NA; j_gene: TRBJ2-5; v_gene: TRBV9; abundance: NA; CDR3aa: CASSPSRWAETQYF; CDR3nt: TGTGCCAGCAGCCCAAGTCGGTGGGCCGAGACCCAGTACTTC
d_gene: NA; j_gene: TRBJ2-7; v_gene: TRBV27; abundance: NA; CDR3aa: CASSFTSLGAYEQYF; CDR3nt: TGTGCCAGCAGTTTTACGTCCCTCGGGGCCTACGAGCAGTACTTC
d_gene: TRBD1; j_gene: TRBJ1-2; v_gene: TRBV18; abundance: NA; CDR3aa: CASSPGTDLYGYTF; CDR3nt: TGTGCCAGCTCACCCGGGACAGATCTTTATGGCTACACCTTC
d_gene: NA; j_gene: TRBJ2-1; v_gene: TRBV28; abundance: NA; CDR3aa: CASTIMEGGLGEQFF; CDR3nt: TGTGCCAGCACCATAATGGAGGGGGGGTTGGGTGAGCAGTTCTTC
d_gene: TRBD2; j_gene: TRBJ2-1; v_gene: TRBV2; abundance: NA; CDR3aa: CASSRLATYNEQFF; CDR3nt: TGTGCCAGCAGCCGACTAGCCACCTACAATGAGCAGTTCTTC
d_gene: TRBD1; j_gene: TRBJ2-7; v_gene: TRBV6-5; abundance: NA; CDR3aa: CASSLTGLEHEQYF; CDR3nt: TGTGCCAGCAGCCTGACAGGGTTGGAGCACGAGCAGTACTTC
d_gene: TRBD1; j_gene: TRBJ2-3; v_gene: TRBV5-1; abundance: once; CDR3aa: CASSAGQEADTQYF; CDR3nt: TGCGCCAGCAGCGCGGGACAGGAAGCAGATACGCAGTATTTT
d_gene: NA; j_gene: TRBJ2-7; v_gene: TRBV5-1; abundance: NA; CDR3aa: CASSLSGYSYEQYF; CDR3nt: TGCGCCAGCAGCTTGTCAGGCTACTCCTACGAGCAGTACTTC
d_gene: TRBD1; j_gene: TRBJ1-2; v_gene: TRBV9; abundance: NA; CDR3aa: CASSPRTGANYGYTF; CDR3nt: TGTGCCAGCAGCCCTAGGACAGGAGCTAACTATGGCTACACCTTC
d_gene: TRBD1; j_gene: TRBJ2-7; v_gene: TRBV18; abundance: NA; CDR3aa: CASSPGQGAREQYF; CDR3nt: TGTGCCAGCTCACCCGGACAGGGGGCGCGCGAGCAGTACTTC
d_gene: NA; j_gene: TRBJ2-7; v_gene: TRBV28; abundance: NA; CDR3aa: CASSLVRYEQYF; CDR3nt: TGTGCCAGCAGTTTAGTCCGCTACGAGCAGTACTTC
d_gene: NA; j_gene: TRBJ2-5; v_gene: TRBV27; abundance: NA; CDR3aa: CASSRPPGETQYF; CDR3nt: TGTGCCAGCAGTCGTCCCCCGGGGGAGACCCAGTACTTC
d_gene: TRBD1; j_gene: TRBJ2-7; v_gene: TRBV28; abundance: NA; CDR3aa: CASSSPGQSPYEQYF; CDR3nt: TGTGCCAGCAGTTCTCCGGGACAGTCACCCTACGAGCAGTACTTC
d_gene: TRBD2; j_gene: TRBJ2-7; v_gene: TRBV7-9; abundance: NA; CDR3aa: CASSSGTRPYEQYF; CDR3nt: TGTGCCAGCAGCTCCGGGACTAGGCCCTACGAGCAGTACTTC
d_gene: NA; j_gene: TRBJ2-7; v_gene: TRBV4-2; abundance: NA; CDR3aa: CASSQVTGTIAYEQYF; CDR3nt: TGTGCCAGCAGCCAAGTTACAGGTACCATCGCCTACGAGCAGTACTTC
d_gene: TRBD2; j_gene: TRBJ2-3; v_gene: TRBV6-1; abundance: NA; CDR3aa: CASSPAGTSGDTQYF; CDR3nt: TGTGCCAGCAGCCCAGCAGGGACTAGCGGAGATACGCAGTATTTT
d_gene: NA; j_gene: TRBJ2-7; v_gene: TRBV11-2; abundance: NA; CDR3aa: CASSGLDDRSYEQYF; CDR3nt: TGTGCCAGCAGCGGGCTGGATGACAGGTCCTACGAGCAGTACTTC
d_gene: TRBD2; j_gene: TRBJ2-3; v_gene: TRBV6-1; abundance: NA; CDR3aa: CASSPGLAGAHTQYF; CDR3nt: TGTGCCAGCAGCCCCGGTCTAGCGGGGGCGCATACGCAGTATTTT
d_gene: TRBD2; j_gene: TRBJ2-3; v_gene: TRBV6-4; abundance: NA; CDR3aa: CASSRIAGATDTQYF; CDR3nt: TGTGCCAGCAGTAGAATAGCGGGAGCCACAGATACGCAGTATTTT
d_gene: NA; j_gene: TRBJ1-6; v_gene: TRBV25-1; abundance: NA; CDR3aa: CASRTSNSPLHF; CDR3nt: TGTGCCAGCAGGACTAGTAATTCACCCCTCCACTTT
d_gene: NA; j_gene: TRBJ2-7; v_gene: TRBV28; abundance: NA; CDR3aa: CASSWSGSTYEQYF; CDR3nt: TGTGCCAGCAGTTGGTCAGGGTCAACCTACGAGCAGTACTTC
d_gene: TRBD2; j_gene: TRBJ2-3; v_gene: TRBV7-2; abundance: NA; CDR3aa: CASSRQTSGSTDTQYF; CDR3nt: TGTGCCAGCAGCCGACAGACTAGCGGGAGCACAGATACGCAGTATTTT
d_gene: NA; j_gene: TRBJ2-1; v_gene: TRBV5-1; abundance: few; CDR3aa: CASSSGDRYNEQFF; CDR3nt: TGCGCCAGCAGCTCAGGTGACAGGTACAATGAGCAGTTCTTC
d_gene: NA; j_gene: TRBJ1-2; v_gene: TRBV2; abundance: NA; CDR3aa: CASSVTGYGYTF; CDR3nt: TGTGCCAGCAGTGTGACAGGATATGGCTACACCTTC
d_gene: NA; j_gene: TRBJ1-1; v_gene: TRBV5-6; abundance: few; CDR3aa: CASSLDVRKNTEAFF; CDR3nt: TGTGCCAGCAGCTTGGACGTCAGAAAGAACACTGAAGCTTTCTTT
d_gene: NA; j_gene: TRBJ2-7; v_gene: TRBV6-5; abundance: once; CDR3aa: CASSYGSEWVREQYF; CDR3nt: TGTGCCAGCAGTTACGGGTCGGAGTGGGTTCGCGAGCAGTACTTC
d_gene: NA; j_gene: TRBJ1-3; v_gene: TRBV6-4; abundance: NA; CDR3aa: CASSATRKFQGPPGNTIYF; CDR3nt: TGTGCCAGCAGCGCTACAAGAAAATTCCAGGGTCCCCCTGGAAACACCATATATTTT
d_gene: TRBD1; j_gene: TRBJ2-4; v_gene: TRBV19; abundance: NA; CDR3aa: CASSTTGGYDIQYF; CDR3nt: TGTGCCAGTAGTACCACAGGGGGTTACGACATTCAGTACTTC
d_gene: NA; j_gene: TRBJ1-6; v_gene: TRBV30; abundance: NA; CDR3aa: CAWSRVRFGPYLHF; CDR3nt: TGTGCCTGGAGTCGTGTTCGATTTGGGCCGTACCTCCACTTT
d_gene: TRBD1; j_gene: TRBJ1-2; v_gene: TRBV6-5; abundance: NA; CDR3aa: CASRPLPGQFYGYTF; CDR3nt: TGTGCCAGCAGACCCCTCCCGGGACAGTTCTATGGCTACACCTTC
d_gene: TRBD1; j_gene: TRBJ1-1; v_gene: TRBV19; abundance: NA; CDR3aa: CASSKKTGGETTEAFF; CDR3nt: TGTGCCAGTAGTAAGAAGACAGGGGGTGAGACCACTGAAGCTTTCTTT
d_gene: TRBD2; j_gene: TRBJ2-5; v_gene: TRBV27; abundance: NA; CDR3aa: CASSSWTSGRGETQYF; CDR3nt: TGTGCCAGCAGTTCCTGGACTAGCGGGAGAGGAGAGACCCAGTACTTC
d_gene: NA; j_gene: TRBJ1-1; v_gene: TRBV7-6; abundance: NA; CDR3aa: CASSLGRWGDTEAFF; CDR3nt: TGTGCCAGCAGCTTAGGGCGGTGGGGGGACACTGAAGCTTTCTTT
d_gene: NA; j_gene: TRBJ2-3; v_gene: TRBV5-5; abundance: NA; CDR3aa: CASSLVSGWRPTDTQYF; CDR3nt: TGTGCCAGCAGCTTGGTCTCGGGTTGGAGGCCCACAGATACGCAGTATTTT
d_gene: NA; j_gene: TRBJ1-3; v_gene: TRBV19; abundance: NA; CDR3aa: CASSLTGLVSGNTIYF; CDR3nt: TGTGCCAGTAGCCTAACAGGGCTGGTGAGCGGAAACACCATATATTTT
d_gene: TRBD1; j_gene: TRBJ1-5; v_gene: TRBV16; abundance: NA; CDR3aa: CASSLRVRTGDPQHF; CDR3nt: TGTGCCAGCAGCCTTCGAGTCCGGACAGGGGACCCCCAGCATTTT
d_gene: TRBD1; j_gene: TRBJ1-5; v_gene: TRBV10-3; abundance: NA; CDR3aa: CAIRQGMYQPQHF; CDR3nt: TGTGCCATACGACAGGGGATGTATCAGCCCCAGCATTTT